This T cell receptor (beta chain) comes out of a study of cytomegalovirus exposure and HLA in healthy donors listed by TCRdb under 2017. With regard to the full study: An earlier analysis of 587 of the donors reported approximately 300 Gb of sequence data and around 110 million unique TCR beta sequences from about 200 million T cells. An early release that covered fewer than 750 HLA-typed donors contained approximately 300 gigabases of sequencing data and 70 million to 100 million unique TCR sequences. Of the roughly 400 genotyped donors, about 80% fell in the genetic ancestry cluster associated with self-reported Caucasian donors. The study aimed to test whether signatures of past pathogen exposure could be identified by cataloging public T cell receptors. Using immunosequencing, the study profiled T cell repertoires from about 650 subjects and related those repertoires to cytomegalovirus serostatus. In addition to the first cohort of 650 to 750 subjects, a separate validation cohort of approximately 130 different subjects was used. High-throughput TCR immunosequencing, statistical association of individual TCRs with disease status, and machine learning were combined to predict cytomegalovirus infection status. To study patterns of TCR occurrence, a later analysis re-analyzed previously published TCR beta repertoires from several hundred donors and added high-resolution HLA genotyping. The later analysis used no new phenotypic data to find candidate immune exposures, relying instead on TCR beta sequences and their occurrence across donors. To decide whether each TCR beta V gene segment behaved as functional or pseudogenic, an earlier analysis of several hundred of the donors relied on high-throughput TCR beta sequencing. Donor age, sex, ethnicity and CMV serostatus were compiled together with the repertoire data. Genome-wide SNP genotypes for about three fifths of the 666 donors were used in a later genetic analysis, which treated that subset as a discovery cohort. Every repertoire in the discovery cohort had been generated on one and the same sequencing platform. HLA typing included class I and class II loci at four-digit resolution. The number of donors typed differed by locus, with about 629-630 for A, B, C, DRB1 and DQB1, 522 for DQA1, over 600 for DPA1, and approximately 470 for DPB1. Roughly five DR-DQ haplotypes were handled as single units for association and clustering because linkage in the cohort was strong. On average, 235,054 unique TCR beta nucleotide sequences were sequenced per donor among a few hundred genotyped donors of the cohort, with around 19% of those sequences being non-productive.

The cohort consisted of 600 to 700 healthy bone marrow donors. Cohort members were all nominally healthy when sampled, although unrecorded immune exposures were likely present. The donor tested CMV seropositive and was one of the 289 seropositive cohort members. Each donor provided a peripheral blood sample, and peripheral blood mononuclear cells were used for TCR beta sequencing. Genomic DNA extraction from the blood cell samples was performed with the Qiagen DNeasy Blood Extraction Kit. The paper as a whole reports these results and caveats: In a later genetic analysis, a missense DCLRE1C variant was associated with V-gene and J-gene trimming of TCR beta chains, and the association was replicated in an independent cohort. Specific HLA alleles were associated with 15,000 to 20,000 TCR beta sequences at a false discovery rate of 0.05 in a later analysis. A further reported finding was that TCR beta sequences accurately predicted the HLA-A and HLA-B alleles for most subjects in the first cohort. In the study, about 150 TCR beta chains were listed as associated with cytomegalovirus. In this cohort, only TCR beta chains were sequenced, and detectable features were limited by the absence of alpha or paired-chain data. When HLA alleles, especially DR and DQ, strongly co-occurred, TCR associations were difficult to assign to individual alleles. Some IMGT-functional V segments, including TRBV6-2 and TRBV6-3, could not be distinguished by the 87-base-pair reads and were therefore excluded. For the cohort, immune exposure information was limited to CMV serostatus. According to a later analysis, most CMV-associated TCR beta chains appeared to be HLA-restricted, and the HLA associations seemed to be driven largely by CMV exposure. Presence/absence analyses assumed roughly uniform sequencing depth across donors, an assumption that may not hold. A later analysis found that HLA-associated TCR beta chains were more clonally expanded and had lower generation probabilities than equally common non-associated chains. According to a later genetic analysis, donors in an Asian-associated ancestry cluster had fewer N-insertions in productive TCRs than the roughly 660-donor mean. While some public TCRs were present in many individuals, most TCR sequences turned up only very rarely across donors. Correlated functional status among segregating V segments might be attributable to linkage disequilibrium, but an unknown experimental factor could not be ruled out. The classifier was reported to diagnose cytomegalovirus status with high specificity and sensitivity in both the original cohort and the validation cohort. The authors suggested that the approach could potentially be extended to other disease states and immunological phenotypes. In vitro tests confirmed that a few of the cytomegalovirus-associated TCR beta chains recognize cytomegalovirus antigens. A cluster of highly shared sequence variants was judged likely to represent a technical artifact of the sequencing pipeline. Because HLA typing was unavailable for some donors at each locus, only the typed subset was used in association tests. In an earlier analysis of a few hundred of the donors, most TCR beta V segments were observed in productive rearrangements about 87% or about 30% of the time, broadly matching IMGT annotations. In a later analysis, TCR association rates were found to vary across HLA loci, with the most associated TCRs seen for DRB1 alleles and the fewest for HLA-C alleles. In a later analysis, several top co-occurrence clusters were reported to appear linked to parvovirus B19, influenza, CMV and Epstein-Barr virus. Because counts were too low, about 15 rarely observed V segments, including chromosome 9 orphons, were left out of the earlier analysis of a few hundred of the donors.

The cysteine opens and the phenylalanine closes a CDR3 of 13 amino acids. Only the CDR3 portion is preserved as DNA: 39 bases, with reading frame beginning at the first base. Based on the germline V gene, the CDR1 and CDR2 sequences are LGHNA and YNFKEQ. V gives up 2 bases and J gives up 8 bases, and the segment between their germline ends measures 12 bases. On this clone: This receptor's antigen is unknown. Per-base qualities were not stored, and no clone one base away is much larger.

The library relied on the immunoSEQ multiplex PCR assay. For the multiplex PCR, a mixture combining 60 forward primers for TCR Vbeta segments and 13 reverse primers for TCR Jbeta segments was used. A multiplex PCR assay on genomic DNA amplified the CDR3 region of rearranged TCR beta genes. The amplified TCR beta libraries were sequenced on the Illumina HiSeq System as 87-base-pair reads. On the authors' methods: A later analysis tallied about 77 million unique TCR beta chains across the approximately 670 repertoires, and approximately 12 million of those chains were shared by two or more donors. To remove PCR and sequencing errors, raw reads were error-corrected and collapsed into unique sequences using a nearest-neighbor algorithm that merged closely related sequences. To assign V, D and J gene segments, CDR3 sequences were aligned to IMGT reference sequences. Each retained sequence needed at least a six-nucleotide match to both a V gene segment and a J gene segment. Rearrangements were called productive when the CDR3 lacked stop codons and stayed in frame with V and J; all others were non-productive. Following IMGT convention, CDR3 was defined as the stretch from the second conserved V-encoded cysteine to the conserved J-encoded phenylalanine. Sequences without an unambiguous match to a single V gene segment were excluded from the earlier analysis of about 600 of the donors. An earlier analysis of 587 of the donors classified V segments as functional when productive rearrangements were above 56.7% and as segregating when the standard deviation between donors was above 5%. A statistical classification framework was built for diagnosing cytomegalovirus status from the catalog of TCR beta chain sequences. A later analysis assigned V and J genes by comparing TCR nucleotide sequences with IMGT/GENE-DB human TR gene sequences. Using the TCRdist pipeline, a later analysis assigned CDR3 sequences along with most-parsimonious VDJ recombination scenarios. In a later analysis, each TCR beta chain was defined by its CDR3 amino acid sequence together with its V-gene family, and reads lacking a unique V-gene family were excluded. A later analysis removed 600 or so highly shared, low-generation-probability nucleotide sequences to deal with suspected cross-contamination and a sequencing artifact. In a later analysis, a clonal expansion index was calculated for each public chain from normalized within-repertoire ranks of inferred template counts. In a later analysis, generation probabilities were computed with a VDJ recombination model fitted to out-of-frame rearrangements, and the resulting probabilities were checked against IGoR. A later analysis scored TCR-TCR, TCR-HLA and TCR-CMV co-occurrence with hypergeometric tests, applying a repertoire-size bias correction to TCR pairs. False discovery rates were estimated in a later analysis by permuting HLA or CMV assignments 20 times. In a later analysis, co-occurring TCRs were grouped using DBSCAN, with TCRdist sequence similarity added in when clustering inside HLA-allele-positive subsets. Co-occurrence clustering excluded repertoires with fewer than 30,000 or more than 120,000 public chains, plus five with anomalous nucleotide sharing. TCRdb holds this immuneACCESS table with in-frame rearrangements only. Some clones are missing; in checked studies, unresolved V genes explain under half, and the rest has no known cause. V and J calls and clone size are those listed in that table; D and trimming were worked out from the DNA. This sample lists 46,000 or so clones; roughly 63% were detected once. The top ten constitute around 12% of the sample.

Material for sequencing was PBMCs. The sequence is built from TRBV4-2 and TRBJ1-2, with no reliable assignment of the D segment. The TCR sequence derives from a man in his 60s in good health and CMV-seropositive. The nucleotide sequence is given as TGTGCCAGCAGCCAACTCGACTTGTGGGGCTACACCTTC. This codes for CASSQLDLWGYTF.